These T cell receptor beta chains were read from a single sample in a study of early T cells in non-severe SARS-CoV-2 infection. Via MiXCR, TCRdb re-called the 5' RACE reads, giving one row per CDR3 protein. The sample carries more than 65,000 distinct CDR3 sequences, 12% recorded once. Sequencing used whole blood. Receptor source: an adult who was a healthcare worker with PCR-confirmed SARS-CoV-2 infection or an uninfected control (not recorded which). CDR3s include the opening cysteine and the closing phenylalanine or tryptophan. Fields, in order: CDR3 length, clone size, D gene, J gene, V gene, CDR3 protein, CDR3 DNA. A D gene is named only where the DNA matches it firmly. The size of a clone is reported for some rows only, either as once, few or many, or as a class for expanded clones.

length: 14; size: many; D: -; J: TRBJ2-3; V: TRBV18; CDR3: CASSPGYVTDTQYF; DNA: TGTGCCAGCTCACCGGGGTATGTCACAGATACGCAGTATTTT
length: 14; size: -; D: -; J: TRBJ2-1; V: TRBV5-4; CDR3: CASSEGESYNEQFF; DNA: TGTGCCAGTTCCGAGGGGGAATCCTACAATGAGCAGTTCTTC
length: 14; size: many; D: -; J: TRBJ2-3; V: TRBV5-4; CDR3: CASSLEGPPDTQYF; DNA: TGTGCCAGCAGCTTGGAAGGACCCCCCGATACGCAGTATTTT
length: 15; size: -; D: TRBD2; J: TRBJ2-5; V: TRBV6-5; CDR3: CASSYSAGEQETQYF; DNA: TGTGCCAGCAGTTACTCGGCGGGAGAGCAAGAGACCCAGTACTTC
length: 13; size: -; D: -; J: TRBJ2-2; V: TRBV12-3/TRBV12-4; CDR3: CASSLSSTGELFF; DNA: TGTGCCAGCAGTTTATCCAGTACCGGGGAGCTGTTTTTT
length: 16; size: -; D: TRBD1; J: TRBJ1-1; V: TRBV7-6; CDR3: CASSPRQGSTNTEAFF; DNA: TGTGCCAGCAGCCCTAGACAGGGGAGTACGAACACTGAAGCTTTCTTT
length: 13; size: few; D: TRBD1; J: TRBJ1-1; V: TRBV7-2; CDR3: CATKGQQNTEAFF; DNA: TGTGCCACCAAGGGACAGCAGAACACTGAAGCTTTCTTT
length: 13; size: few; D: -; J: TRBJ2-7; V: TRBV5-1; CDR3: CASRGTETYEQYF; DNA: TGCGCCAGCCGGGGGACAGAAACCTACGAGCAGTACTTC
length: 14; size: -; D: TRBD1; J: TRBJ2-1; V: TRBV2; CDR3: CASSKGQTYNEQFF; DNA: TGTGCCAGCAGTAAGGGACAGACTTACAATGAGCAGTTCTTC
length: 12; size: once; D: -; J: TRBJ2-1; V: TRBV29-1; CDR3: CSSSRGQNEQFF; DNA: TGCAGCTCCTCTCGGGGGCAAAATGAGCAGTTCTTC
length: 11; size: few; D: TRBD1; J: TRBJ2-7; V: TRBV29-1; CDR3: CSGGQNFEQYF; DNA: TGCAGCGGGGGACAGAATTTCGAGCAGTACTTC
length: 15; size: -; D: -; J: TRBJ2-7; V: TRBV12-2; CDR3: CASRLDRQLYYEQYF; DNA: TGTGCAAGTCGCTTAGATCGGCAGCTTTACTACGAGCAGTACTTC